A single sample gave rise to the 3 T cell receptor beta chains below, sequenced in a study of cytomegalovirus exposure and HLA in healthy donors. PCR involved 60 Vbeta and 13 Jbeta primers. Sequenced by immunoSEQ multiplex PCR; TCRdb stores in-frame clones only, minus some. Of around 180,000 clones listed, 70% to 80% are singletons. Sequenced material: PBMCs. These receptors originate from a woman in her forties or fifties in good health and CMV-seronegative.

This chain connects TRBV7-9 to TRBJ2-5; 7 bases match TRBD2. The end of the DNA aligns better with TRBJ2-7, so the J call may be wrong. In germline, CDR1 is SEHNR, CDR2 FQNEAQ (reference sequence). This CDR3 is built from 15 residues. The CDR3 DNA reads as TGTGCCAGCAGCTTCGACCCTCTAGCGGATTACGAGCAGTACTTC. As protein: CASSFDPLADYEQYF.

This clone is a singleton in its sample. This rearrangement joins TRBV4-1 to TRBJ2-5; 9 bases agree with TRBD1. CDR3 size: 15 residues. The germline CDR1 and CDR2 sequences are MGHRA and YSYEKL. J was trimmed by 5 bases and V by 1 base; bases with no gene match: 5. CDR3 sequence (DNA): TGCGCCAGCAGCCAAGGGACAGGGGTCCGGGAGACCCAGTACTTC. This codes for CASSQGTGVRETQYF.

This clone has only a few counts. The chain carries TRBV4-3 and TRBJ1-1, with D tentatively TRBD1 (6 bases). Per germline, CDR1 LGHNA and CDR2 YSLEER. CDR3 length: 15 residues. V lost 1 base and J lost 2, with 11 bases in between. The CDR3 loop reads CASSQADRLNTEAFF. The CDR3 bases are TGCGCCAGCAGCCAAGCCGACAGGTTAAACACTGAAGCTTTCTTT.